The source of this T cell receptor (beta chain) is a study of radiotherapy plus CTLA-4 blockade in lung cancer. Whole-study context: For 15% to 20% of patients, objective responses occurred, and around 31% had disease control. Study results and limitations: The authors reported that early blood T cell clone dynamics, with interferon-beta, best predicted response.

The germline V gene encodes CDR1 MNHEY and CDR2 SVGAGI. The CDR3 spans 14 residues. TCRdb keeps only in-frame clones here, not all; method: immunoSEQ multiplex PCR. The sample carries about 62,000 clones, approximately 79% recorded once. A single count supports this clone. What it binds is not known. A junction end diverges from the germline sequence, so it may reflect a read error. The chain uses TRBV6-5 and TRBJ1-4; 8 bases are shared with TRBD1. Sequencing used peripheral blood, obtained from a patient treated with radiotherapy plus ipilimumab. This clonotype was sampled from a human donor with non-small cell lung cancer who had a complete response to radiotherapy plus ipilimumab. The CDR3 DNA reads as TGTGCCAGCAGGGACAGGGCAACAAATGAAAAACTGTTTTTT. It encodes CASRDRATNEKLFF.